This passage covers 32 T cell receptor beta chains from one sample sequenced in a study of patients and donors after allogeneic stem cell transplantation. MiXCR, applied by TCRdb to the RT-PCR reads, yields one record per CDR3 protein. Among around 150,000 distinct CDR3 sequences listed, approximately 30% were seen once. Material for sequencing was blood, either unsorted or a sorted T cell fraction (not recorded which). These receptors all stem from a human donor who was either an allogeneic HSCT recipient or a stem cell or donor lymphocyte infusion donor (not recorded which). It is not recorded whose cells these are; they may come from a transplant donor.

This clonotype was seen just once. V usage is TRBV6-2 or TRBV6-3 and J usage is TRBJ2-2, with 7 positions matching TRBD2. From germline, CDR1 is MNHEY and CDR2 SVGEGT. CDR3 length: 15 amino acids. V lost 6 bases to trimming and J lost 6 bases; unmatched junction nucleotides: 10. The CDR3 nucleotides read TGTGCCAGCAGACTCGGACTAGGTCAGGCCGGGGAGCTGTTTTTT. Encoded protein: CASRLGLGQAGELFF.

The genes are TRBV6-5 and TRBJ2-7; tentatively, D is TRBD2 (5 bases). Germline V CDR1 and CDR2: MNHEY, SVGAGI. The CDR3 is 14 amino acids. The germline V and J ends were trimmed by 1 base and 6 bases, with 13 bases remaining between them. The CDR3 spells CASSYYGVLPEQYF. CDR3 bases: TGTGCCAGCAGTTACTACGGGGTCCTCCCCGAGCAGTACTTC.

V usage is TRBV7-9 and J usage is TRBJ2-6; no clear D. CDR1 and CDR2 (germline): SEHNR, FQNEAQ (reference sequence). The CDR3 spans 15 residues. V was pared by 5 bases and J by 2 bases, with 10 bases between. Written as DNA, the CDR3 is TGTGCCAGCAGCAGCACACCGACTGGGGCCAACGTCCTGACTTTC. This gives the protein CASSSTPTGANVLTF.

J is TRBJ2-7 and V is TRBV24-1; 9 bases match TRBD2. CDR3 length: 16 amino acids. Unmatched junction bases numbered 4, after V lost 0 bases and J lost 2 bases. Germline CDR1 and CDR2: KGHDR and SFDVKD. CDR3 residues: CATSDLGLAGPYEQYF. The CDR3 nucleotides read TGTGCCACCAGTGATTTGGGGCTAGCGGGGCCCTACGAGCAGTACTTC.

J is TRBJ2-6 and V is TRBV6-5; the D gene is possibly TRBD2 (7 bases). The length of the CDR3 is 17 residues. V was cut by 7 bases and J by 0 bases, with 16 bases left in between. Germline CDR1 and CDR2: MNHEY and SVGAGI. The CDR3, as DNA: TGTGCCAGCATCAAGAGGGGGGGACCCTCTGGGGCCAACGTCCTGACTTTC. Translating it yields CASIKRGGPSGANVLTF.

V and J are TRBV14 and TRBJ2-5, with D hard to call. Trimming cost V 6 bases and J 3 bases, with 14 bases left between them. CDR1 is SGHDN, CDR2 FVKESK, per germline. CDR3 length: 14 amino acids. The CDR3 sequence: CASSSWSREETQYF. CDR3 nucleotide sequence: TGTGCCAGCAGTTCTTGGAGCCGGGAAGAGACCCAGTACTTC.

This clonotype was found a few times. This chain joins TRBV15 and TRBJ1-6, with a tentative D call TRBD1 (6 bases). The ends were cut back, 0 bases at V and 7 bases at J, with 10 bases in the middle. Germline V gene lookup returns CDR1 LNHNV and CDR2 YYDKDF (reference sequence). The CDR3 has 15 amino acids. CDR3 sequence (DNA): TGTGCCACCAGCAGAGATTGGGGGGGCAATTCACCCCTCCACTTT. This gives the protein CATSRDWGGNSPLHF.

This chain connects TRBV4-1 to TRBJ2-1; no firm D call. CDR3 length: 15 amino acids. The V gene lost 4 bases and the J gene lost 2 bases, with 12 bases spanning the gap. CDR1 is MGHRA and CDR2 is YSYEKL in the germline V gene. The CDR3 bases are TGCGCCAGCAGCCGCTCTACTAATACCTACAATGAGCAGTTCTTC. Encoded protein: CASSRSTNTYNEQFF.

This clonotype was counted a few times. The rearrangement links TRBV6-5 to TRBJ2-5; either TRBD1 or TRBD2 may supply D (6 bases each). This CDR3 is built from 17 residues. Looked up from germline, CDR1 is MNHEY and CDR2 is SVGAGI. Deletions cut 0 bases from V and 4 bases from J, with 18 bases between. This chain's CDR3 is CASSYSLQLQGGETQYF. CDR3 nucleotides: TGTGCCAGCAGTTACTCCCTTCAGTTACAGGGAGGAGAGACCCAGTACTTC.

In its sample, this clonotype was seen a few times. This chain joins TRBV20-1 and TRBJ1-2; D is perhaps TRBD1 (5 bases). There are 15 residues in the CDR3. V lost 5 bases to trimming and J lost 3 bases, with 19 bases between them. Germline CDR1 and CDR2: DFQATT and SNEGSKA (reference sequence). The CDR3 loop is CSAPLVAQGHYGYTF. In DNA form, the CDR3 reads TGCAGTGCTCCCTTAGTGGCTCAGGGACACTATGGCTACACCTTC.

This clonotype was counted between two and nine times. This rearrangement joins TRBV7-9 to TRBJ2-2; D unresolved. This CDR3 has 13 amino acids. The ends were cut back, 2 bases at V and 6 bases at J, with 7 bases in the middle. Germline V lookup: CDR1 SEHNR, CDR2 FQNEAQ (reference sequence). The CDR3 nucleotides are TGTGCCAGCAGCTTACTAGTTTCCGGGGAGCTGTTTTTT. Its translation is CASSLLVSGELFF. Combining the CDR3 with reference TRBV7-9 and TRBJ2-2 gives the whole variable domain DTGVSQNPRHKITKRGQNVTFRCDPISEHNRLYWYRQTLGQGPEFLTYFQNEAQLEKSRLLSDRFSAERPKGSFSTLEIQRTEQGDSAMYLCASSLLVSGELFFGEGSRLTVL.

The chain is built from TRBV7-9 and TRBJ1-4, with 11 bases aligning to TRBD1. CDR3 length: 15 amino acids. V lost 1 base, J lost 7 bases, and 2 bases stayed unmatched. Looked up from germline, CDR1 is SEHNR and CDR2 is FQNEAQ (reference sequence). In DNA form, the CDR3 reads TGTGCCAGCAGCTTAGGGACAGGGGGCACTGAAAAACTGTTTTTT. Amino acid sequence: CASSLGTGGTEKLFF.

This clonotype was found many times. This chain joins TRBV9 and TRBJ1-3; 8 positions match TRBD1. CDR3 length: 16 amino acids. Per the germline V gene, CDR1 is SGDLS and CDR2 is YYNGEE. With V trimmed by 0 bases and J by 2 bases, 4 bases remained unmatched. CDR3 residues: CASSVDGQGAGNTIYF. In nucleotides, the CDR3 is TGTGCCAGCAGCGTAGATGGACAGGGCGCTGGAAACACCATATATTTT. The full variable domain, in which reference TRBV9 and TRBJ1-3 provide the parts outside the CDR3, is DSGVTQTPKHLITATGQRVTLRCSPRSGDLSVYWYQQSLDQGLQFLIQYYNGEERAKGNILERFSAQQFPDLHSELNLSSLELGDSALYFCASSVDGQGAGNTIYFGEGSWLTVV.

This clonotype was counted a few times. The chain uses TRBV7-8 and TRBJ1-1; 10 nucleotides line up with TRBD1. Germline lookup yields CDR1 SGHVS and CDR2 FQNEAQ. With V trimmed by 5 bases and J by 3 bases, 9 bases remained unmatched. The length of the CDR3 is 16 residues. CDR3 DNA sequence: TGTGCCAGCAGCACGGGGACAGGGGTTCGGGACACTGAAGCTTTCTTT. This codes for CASSTGTGVRDTEAFF.

The J gene is TRBJ1-2, the V gene TRBV19; the D gene is possibly TRBD1 (6 bases). Between the trimmed V and J ends, which lost 6 bases and 8 bases, there was a span of 19 bases. This CDR3 contains 14 residues. CDR1 is LNHDA, CDR2 SQIVND, per germline (reference sequence). The chain's CDR3 is CASSPDRDIVGYTF. Here the CDR3 DNA reads TGTGCCAGTAGCCCGGATAGGGACATTGTCGGCTACACCTTC.

The table lists this clonotype with a few counts. The chain joins TRBV4-3 to TRBJ2-3; D may be TRBD1 or TRBD2 (5 bases each). V lost 3 bases and J lost 8, with 15 bases in between. CDR3 length: 14 residues. Germline CDR1 reads LGHNA; CDR2 reads YSLEER. The chain's CDR3 is CASSHLPRDPTQYF. For the CDR3, the DNA is TGCGCCAGCAGCCACCTGCCCCGGGACCCTACGCAGTATTTT.

The chain joins TRBV25-1 to TRBJ1-4; D not resolved. Germline V gene sequence: CDR1 MGHDK, CDR2 SYGVNS. CDR3 length equals 18 residues. The V end was cut by 0 bases, the J end by 5 bases, with 19 bases between. Here the CDR3 DNA reads TGTGCCAGCAGTGAATATTTCTTTTCCTCGGGGAGGAATGAAAAACTGTTTTTT. Translation gives CASSEYFFSSGRNEKLFF.

The genes are TRBV28 and TRBJ1-4; D is unresolved. Trimming shortened V by 2 bases and J by 8 bases, and 9 bases separated the two germline ends. This CDR3 has 13 amino acids. The germline CDR1 and CDR2 sequences are MDHEN and SYDVKM. The CDR3 region is CASSLAGREKLFF. Written as DNA, the CDR3 is TGTGCCAGCAGTTTAGCGGGTCGGGAAAAACTGTTTTTT.

This clonotype was counted only a few times. The rearrangement links TRBV7-8 to TRBJ2-5; D is unclear. Per germline, CDR1 SGHVS and CDR2 FQNEAQ. V was cut by 0 bases and J by 2 bases, with 7 bases left in between. CDR3 length: 14 residues. CDR3 DNA: TGTGCCAGCAGCTTAGCGCGACAACAAGAGACCCAGTACTTC. It specifies CASSLARQQETQYF.

This chain uses TRBV6-5 with TRBJ1-5; D might be TRBD1 (5 bases). Germline-derived CDR1 and CDR2 are MNHEY and SVGAGI. The V and J ends lost 5 bases and 6 bases respectively, with 17 bases between them. The CDR3 contains 15 residues. The CDR3 reads CASSAGQGWSQPQHF. Here the CDR3 DNA reads TGTGCCAGCAGTGCCGGGCAGGGATGGTCTCAGCCCCAGCATTTT.

This clonotype has more than one count but fewer than ten. The V call is TRBV7-9, the J call TRBJ2-7, with TRBD1 identical over 7 bases. Trimming removed 2 bases from V and 5 bases from J; junction bases left unmatched: 12. The CDR3 contains 16 residues. CDR1 and CDR2 (germline): SEHNR, FQNEAQ (reference sequence). The CDR3: CASSLRGTTGSHEQYF. The CDR3 DNA follows: TGTGCCAGCAGCTTACGCGGAACGACAGGGAGCCACGAGCAGTACTTC.

This clonotype was picked up a small number of times. The gene calls are TRBV24-1 and TRBJ1-2, with D possibly being TRBD1 (5 bases). The CDR3 is made up of 10 amino acids. CDR1 KGHDR and CDR2 SFDVKD come from the germline V gene. CDR3 sequence (DNA): TGTCTTGACAGACCCTATGGCTACACCTTC. It yields the protein CLDRPYGYTF.

The sample holds many counts of this clonotype. The genes are TRBV20-1 and TRBJ2-1, with 9 bases aligning to TRBD2. Germline V gives CDR1 DFQATT, CDR2 SNEGSKA (reference sequence). Germline trimming cut 8 bases from V and 7 bases from J; bases unmatched to any gene: 12. The CDR3 is 14 amino acids. The CDR3, as DNA: TGCAGTCCGTATGGCGGGAGGGTAACTAATGAGCAGTTCTTC. Protein sequence: CSPYGGRVTNEQFF.

This clonotype occurred a few times. This chain uses TRBV29-1 with TRBJ1-5; the D gene is possibly TRBD1 (5 bases). CDR1 is SQVTM and CDR2 is ANQGSEA in the germline V gene. The CDR3 is 14 residues long. The V end was cut by 6 bases, the J end by 5 bases, with 17 bases between. DNA of the CDR3: TGCAGCGTGACAGAGGGACTAGAGGATCAGCCCCAGCATTTT. It translates to CSVTEGLEDQPQHF.

This clonotype was recorded many times. This sequence joins TRBV10-3 and TRBJ2-7; the match to TRBD1 covers 7 bases. The V and J ends lost 4 bases and 5 bases, in that order; junction bases with no gene match: 2. Germline CDR1 is ENHRY and CDR2 is SYGVKD. The CDR3 is made up of 12 amino acids. The CDR3 nucleotides are TGTGCCATCAGTGTTCAGGGGGACGAGCAGTACTTC. Translation: CAISVQGDEQYF.

The sample holds many counts of this clonotype. The genes are TRBV6-5 and TRBJ1-1, with D possibly being TRBD1 (5 bases). Germline lookup yields CDR1 MNHEY and CDR2 SVGAGI. Trimming left V 8 bases short and J 4 bases short, with 14 bases between. CDR3 length: 13 residues. This CDR3 reads CASSRGTGTEAFF. The CDR3 DNA reads TGTGCCAGCTCCCGGGGCACGGGCACTGAAGCTTTCTTT.

This clonotype was observed a few times. V gene TRBV6-5 combines with J gene TRBJ2-1; TRBD2 might be the D (5 bases). The germline V and J ends were trimmed by 0 bases and 9 bases, with 9 bases remaining between them. The CDR3 contains 13 residues. Germline assignment: CDR1 MNHEY and CDR2 SVGAGI. CDR3 coding DNA: TGTGCCAGCAGTTACTCGGCACTAGGTGAGCAGTTCTTC. Protein product: CASSYSALGEQFF.

This clonotype turned up a few times. The chain recombines TRBV5-8 with TRBJ2-5; tentative D call: TRBD2 (5 bases). This CDR3 has 14 amino acids. The V and J ends lost 3 bases and 5 bases respectively, with 14 bases between them. The germline V gene encodes CDR1 SGHTS and CDR2 YDEGEE. DNA of the CDR3: TGTGCCAGCAGCTCCTGGACTTTCACGGAGACCCAGTACTTC. Translated, it gives CASSSWTFTETQYF.

The CDR3 loop is CASSDPVTYEQYF. The CDR3 bases are TGTGCCAGCAGTGATCCAGTCACCTACGAGCAGTACTTC. The chain joins TRBV27 to TRBJ2-7; D gene unclear. Germline V lookup: CDR1 MNHEY, CDR2 SMNVEV (reference sequence). The CDR3 is 13 amino acids. The V gene lost 5 bases and the J gene lost 2 bases, with 10 bases spanning the gap.

The rearrangement joins TRBV6-2 or TRBV6-3 to TRBJ2-3; TRBD2 matches 9 bases. This CDR3 region has 18 residues. The germline gives CDR1 MNHEY, CDR2 SVGEGT. Losses at the gene ends were 0 bases for V and 0 bases for J; bases not matched to a gene: 7. Here the CDR3 DNA reads TGTGCCAGCAGTTACTCCTCCGGGCTAGCGGGAAGCACAGATACGCAGTATTTT. It codes for CASSYSSGLAGSTDTQYF.

The chain links TRBV3-1 to TRBJ2-7; 7 positions agree with TRBD1. CDR1 and CDR2 (germline): LGHDT, YNNKEL (reference sequence). CDR3 length: 15 amino acids. J lost 1 base, V lost 4 bases, and 7 bases had no gene match. CDR3 region: CASSRHPGQSYEQYF. Here the CDR3 DNA reads TGTGCCAGCAGCCGTCATCCGGGACAGTCCTACGAGCAGTACTTC.

The genes are TRBV19 and TRBJ2-6, with D perhaps TRBD2 (5 bases). This CDR3 contains 14 residues. The V gene's germline CDR1 is LNHDA and CDR2 SQIVND (reference sequence). Deletions cut 6 bases from V and 2 bases from J, with 8 bases between. CDR3 bases: TGTGCCAGTAGGAGGGTTGCTGGGGCCAACGTCCTGACTTTC. Its translation: CASRRVAGANVLTF.